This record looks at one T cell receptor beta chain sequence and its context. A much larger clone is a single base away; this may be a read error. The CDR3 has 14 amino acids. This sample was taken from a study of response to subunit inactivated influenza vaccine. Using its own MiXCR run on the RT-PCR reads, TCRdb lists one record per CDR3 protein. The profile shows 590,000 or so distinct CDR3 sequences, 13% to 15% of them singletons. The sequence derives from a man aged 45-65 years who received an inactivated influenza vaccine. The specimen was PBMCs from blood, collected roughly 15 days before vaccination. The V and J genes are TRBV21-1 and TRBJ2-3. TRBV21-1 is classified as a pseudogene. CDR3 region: CASIKESGQDTQYF. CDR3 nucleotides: TGTGCCAGCATCAAAGAATCAGGGCAAGATACGCAGTATTTT.